The 2 T cell receptor beta chains below were found in one sample sequenced in a study of regulatory T cells in long-lasting Graves disease. The authors built TCR beta libraries using iRepertoire HTBI primers and Arm-PCR of CDR3 regions. TCRdb itself ran the multiplex PCR reads through MiXCR, one entry per CDR3 protein. The sample carries about 470,000 distinct CDR3 sequences, 15% recorded once. The time point here: newly diagnosed GD, antithyroid drugs for less than 3 months. The TCR library was made from RNA that had been extracted from PBMCs in TRIzol. The sample was also linked to a second study, of T cells in Graves' hyperthyroidism and ophthalmopathy.

This specimen consisted of peripheral blood mononuclear cells (PBMCs), obtained at new diagnosis, from a patient treated with antithyroid drugs. These receptors were taken from a woman aged 25 to 45 with Graves disease.

The chain recombines TRBV29-1 with TRBJ2-5, with D perhaps TRBD1 (6 bases). The germline CDR1 and CDR2 sequences are SQVTM and ANQGSEA. This CDR3 has 17 amino acids. Trimming pared 5 bases from V and 1 base from J, leaving 23 bases between. The CDR3: CSVSGAGGFRGQETQYF. The DNA of the CDR3 is TGCAGCGTTTCAGGGGCAGGCGGATTTCGTGGCCAAGAGACCCAGTACTTC.

This clonotype was counted ten times or more. The gene calls are TRBV9 and TRBJ2-1; 8 bases match TRBD2. V trimming: 0 bases; J trimming: 8 bases; junction bases outside the gene matches: 7. Germline V gives CDR1 SGDLS, CDR2 YYNGEE. This CDR3 is 15 amino acids long. The CDR3 region has the DNA TGTGCCAGCAGCGTAGACAGCGGGAGTGGTTATGAGCAGTTCTTC. It yields the protein CASSVDSGSGYEQFF. Supplemented by reference TRBV9 and TRBJ2-1, the full variable domain reads DSGVTQTPKHLITATGQRVTLRCSPRSGDLSVYWYQQSLDQGLQFLIQYYNGEERAKGNILERFSAQQFPDLHSELNLSSLELGDSALYFCASSVDSGSGYEQFFGPGTRLTVL.